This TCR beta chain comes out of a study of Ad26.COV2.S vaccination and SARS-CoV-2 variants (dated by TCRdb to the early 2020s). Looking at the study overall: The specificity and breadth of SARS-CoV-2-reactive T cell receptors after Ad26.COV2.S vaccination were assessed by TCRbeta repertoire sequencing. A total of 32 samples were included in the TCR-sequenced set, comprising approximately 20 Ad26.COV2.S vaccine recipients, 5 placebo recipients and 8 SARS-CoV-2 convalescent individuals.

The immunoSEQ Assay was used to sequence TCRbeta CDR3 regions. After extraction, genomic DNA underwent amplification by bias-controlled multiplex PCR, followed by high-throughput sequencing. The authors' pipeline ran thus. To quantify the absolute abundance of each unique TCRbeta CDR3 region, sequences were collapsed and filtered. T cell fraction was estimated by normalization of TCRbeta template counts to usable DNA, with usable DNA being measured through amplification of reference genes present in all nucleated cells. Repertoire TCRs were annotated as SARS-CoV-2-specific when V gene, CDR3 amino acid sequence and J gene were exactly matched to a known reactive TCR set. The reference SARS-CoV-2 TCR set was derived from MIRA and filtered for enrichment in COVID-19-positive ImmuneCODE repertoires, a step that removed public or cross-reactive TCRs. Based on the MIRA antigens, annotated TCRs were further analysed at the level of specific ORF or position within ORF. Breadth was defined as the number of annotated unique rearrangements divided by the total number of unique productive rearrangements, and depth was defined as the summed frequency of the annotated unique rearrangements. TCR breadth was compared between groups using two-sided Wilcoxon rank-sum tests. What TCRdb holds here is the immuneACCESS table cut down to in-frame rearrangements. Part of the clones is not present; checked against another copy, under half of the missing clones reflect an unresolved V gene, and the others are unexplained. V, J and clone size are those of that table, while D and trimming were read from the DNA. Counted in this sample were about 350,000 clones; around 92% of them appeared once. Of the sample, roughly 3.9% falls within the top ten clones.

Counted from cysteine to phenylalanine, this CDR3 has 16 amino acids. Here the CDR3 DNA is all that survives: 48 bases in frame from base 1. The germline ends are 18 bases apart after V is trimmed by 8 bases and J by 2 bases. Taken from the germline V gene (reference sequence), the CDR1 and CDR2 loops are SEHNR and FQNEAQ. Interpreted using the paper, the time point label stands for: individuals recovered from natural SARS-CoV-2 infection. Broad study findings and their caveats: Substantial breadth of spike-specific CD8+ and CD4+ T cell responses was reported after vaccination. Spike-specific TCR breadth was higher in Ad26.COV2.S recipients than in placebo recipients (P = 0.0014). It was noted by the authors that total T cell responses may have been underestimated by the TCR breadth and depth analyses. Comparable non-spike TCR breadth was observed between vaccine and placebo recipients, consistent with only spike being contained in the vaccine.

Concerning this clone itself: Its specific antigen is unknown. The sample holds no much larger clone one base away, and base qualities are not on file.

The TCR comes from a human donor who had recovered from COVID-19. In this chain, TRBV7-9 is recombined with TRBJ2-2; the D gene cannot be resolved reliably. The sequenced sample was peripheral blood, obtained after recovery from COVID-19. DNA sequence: TGTGCCAGCCCTAAGGCCCCATTGGAAAACACCGGGGAGCTGTTTTTT. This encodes CASPKAPLENTGELFF.